In this sample, the clone carrying this T cell receptor (beta chain) turned up many times. Its cognate antigen is unknown. Unique molecular identifiers were incorporated into the prepared TCRbeta library. TCRdb processed the PCR reads anew with MiXCR; each CDR3 protein has one entry. The sample lists about 260,000 distinct CDR3 sequences; 6.5% to 10% were seen once. The germline CDR1 and CDR2 sequences are SQVTM and ANQGSEA. There are 11 residues in the CDR3. Trimming pared 4 bases from V and 2 bases from J, leaving 4 bases between. The source of the sample is a study of T-cell reconstitution after alpha-beta-depleted transplantation in children. Study-level points and caveats: T-cell counts and diversity at one year post-transplant came mainly from newly produced T cells. Alpha-beta T cells present about two months after transplant were reported to originate from several hundred expanded graft clones. After transplant, high TCRbeta diversity at day 60 in some patients arose from surviving recipient T cells and thymic progenitors.

This receptor was obtained from a male patient younger than 18 who had a stem cell transplant for acute lymphoblastic leukemia, so the T cells may come from the graft donor. This sequence joins TRBV29-1 and TRBJ2-3, with D uncertain. The source was PBMCs, mostly from graft donor cells, collected 180 days after TCRalphabeta/CD19-depleted stem cell transplant. The CDR3 coding sequence is TGCAGCGTTGGGACCACAGATACGCAGTATTTT. This codes for CSVGTTDTQYF.